The sequence of this TCR beta chain was determined in a study of beta chain features in type 1 diabetes. Study as a whole: Healthy donors and patients had similar age, gender and cell yields.

Findings and caveats of the study: There was no resolution here of whether HLA type influences TCRB rearrangement. Patients with Type 1 diabetes showed moderately but significantly shorter TCRB CDR3s in all four CD4+ subsets. Amplification by PCR could prefer shorter templates, with the same effect in patients and controls.

It was one heparinised blood draw, averaging about 116 mL, that each donor gave. This clone has only a few counts. Its antigen is still unknown. All of the isolated RNA was reverse transcribed, so expressed TCRB transcripts were sequenced. Method: immunoSEQ multiplex PCR; TCRdb's copy keeps in-frame clones and lacks some. The sample records a few hundred thousand clones, 16% being singletons. The TCR originated in a man aged 25 to 45 with type 1 diabetes. The specimen was naive CD4+ T cells from blood.

The CDR3 is CASSSSGPLQFF. Here the CDR3 DNA reads TGTGCCAGCAGCTCTAGCGGGCCCCTCCAGTTCTTC. This sequence joins TRBV11-2 and TRBJ2-1; TRBD2 matches 8 bases. CDR1 SGHAT and CDR2 FQNNGV come from the germline V gene. CDR3 length: 12 amino acids. V shed 4 bases and J 13 bases; nucleotides not matched to a gene: 6.